This entry describes one T cell receptor beta chain. This record comes from a study of blood T cell repertoires in COVID-19. The CDR3 extends over 15 amino acids. The junction had 3 bases not matched to a gene; V was cut back by 4 bases and J by 3 bases. Germline V gives CDR1 LGHDT, CDR2 YNNKEL (reference sequence). In the original workflow: Counts of nucleated cells, estimated from reference gene primer amplification, were obtained. Measured with immunoSEQ multiplex PCR; TCRdb has only the in-frame clones, and not every one. V and J calls and clone size follow that table, whereas D and trimming were derived from the DNA. This sample has 120,000 to 150,000 clones, with roughly 84% found just once.

J is TRBJ1-6 and V is TRBV3-1 (or the pseudogene TRBV3-2); 7 positions agree with TRBD1. The receptor comes from a human donor in a cohort sampled during active COVID-19. Sequencing was performed on peripheral blood. CDR3 nucleotides: TGTGCCAGCAGCCCCGGACAGGTCTATAATTCACCCCTCCACTTT. This encodes CASSPGQVYNSPLHF.